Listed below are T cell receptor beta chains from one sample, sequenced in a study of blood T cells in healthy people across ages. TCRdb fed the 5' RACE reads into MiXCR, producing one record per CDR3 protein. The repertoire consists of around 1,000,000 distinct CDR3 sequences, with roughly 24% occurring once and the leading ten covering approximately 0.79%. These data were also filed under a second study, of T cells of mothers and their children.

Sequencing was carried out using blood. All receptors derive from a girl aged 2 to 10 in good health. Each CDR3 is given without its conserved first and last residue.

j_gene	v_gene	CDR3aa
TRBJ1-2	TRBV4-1	ASSRLGQGDYGYT
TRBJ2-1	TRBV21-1	ASSKVGGGEPYNEQF
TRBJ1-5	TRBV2	ASSEGGINQPQH
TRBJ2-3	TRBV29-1	SVAHTDTQY
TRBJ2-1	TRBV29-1	SGMRDRGGNEQF
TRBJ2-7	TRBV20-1	SATKQGGGTYEQY
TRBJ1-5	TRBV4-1	ASSQVGQGQNQPQH
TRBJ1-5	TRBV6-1	ASSDGQENQPQH
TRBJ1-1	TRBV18	ASSLDRRTEAF
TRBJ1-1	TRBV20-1	SALPWGGGTEAF